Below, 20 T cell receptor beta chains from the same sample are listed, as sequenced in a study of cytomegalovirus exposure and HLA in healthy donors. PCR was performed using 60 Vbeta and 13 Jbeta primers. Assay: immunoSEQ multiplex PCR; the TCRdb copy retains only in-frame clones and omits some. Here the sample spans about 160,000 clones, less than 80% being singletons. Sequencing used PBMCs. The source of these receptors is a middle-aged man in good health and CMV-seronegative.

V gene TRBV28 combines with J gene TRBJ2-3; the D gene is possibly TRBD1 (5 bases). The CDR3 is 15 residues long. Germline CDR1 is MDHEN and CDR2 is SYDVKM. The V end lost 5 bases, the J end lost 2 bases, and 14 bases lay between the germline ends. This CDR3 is CASSGASPFTDTQYF. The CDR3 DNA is TGTGCCAGCAGTGGGGCCAGTCCGTTCACAGATACGCAGTATTTT.

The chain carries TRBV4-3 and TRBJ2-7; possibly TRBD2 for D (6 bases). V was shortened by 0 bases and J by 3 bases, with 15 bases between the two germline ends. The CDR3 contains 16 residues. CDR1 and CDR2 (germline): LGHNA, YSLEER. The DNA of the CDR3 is TGCGCCAGCAGCCAAGATTCCCAGCGGGCCCGCTACGAGCAGTACTTC. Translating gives CASSQDSQRARYEQYF.

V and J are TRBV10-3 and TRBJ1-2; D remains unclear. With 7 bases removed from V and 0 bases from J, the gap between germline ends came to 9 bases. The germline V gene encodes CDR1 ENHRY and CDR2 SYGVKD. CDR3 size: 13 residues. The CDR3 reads CAITDSANYGYTF. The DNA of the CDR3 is TGTGCCATCACCGACTCCGCTAACTATGGCTACACCTTC.

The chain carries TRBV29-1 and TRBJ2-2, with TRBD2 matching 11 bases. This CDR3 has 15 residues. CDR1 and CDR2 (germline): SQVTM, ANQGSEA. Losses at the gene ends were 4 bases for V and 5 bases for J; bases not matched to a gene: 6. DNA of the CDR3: TGCAGCGTTGGTTTCCTAGCGGGAGGTACCGGGGAGCTGTTTTTT. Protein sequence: CSVGFLAGGTGELFF.

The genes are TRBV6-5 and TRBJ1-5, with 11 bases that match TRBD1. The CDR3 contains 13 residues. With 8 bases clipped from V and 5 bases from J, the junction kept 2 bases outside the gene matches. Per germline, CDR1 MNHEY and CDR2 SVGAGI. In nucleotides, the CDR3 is TGTGCCAGCGGGGGACAGGGGGATCAGCCCCAGCATTTT. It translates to CASGGQGDQPQHF.

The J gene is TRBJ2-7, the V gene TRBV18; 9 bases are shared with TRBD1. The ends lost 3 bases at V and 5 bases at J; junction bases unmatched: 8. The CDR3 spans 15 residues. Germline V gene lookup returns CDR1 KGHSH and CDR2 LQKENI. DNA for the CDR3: TGTGCCAGCTCACCGGCCGGGACAGGGCTCAACGAGCAGTACTTC. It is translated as CASSPAGTGLNEQYF.

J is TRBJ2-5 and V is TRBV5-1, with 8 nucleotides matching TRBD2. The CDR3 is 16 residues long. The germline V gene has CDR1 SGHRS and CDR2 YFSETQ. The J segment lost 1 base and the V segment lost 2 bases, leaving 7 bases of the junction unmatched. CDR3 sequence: CASSLSPLAGQETQYF. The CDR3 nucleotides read TGCGCCAGCAGCTTATCCCCTCTAGCGGGCCAAGAGACCCAGTACTTC.

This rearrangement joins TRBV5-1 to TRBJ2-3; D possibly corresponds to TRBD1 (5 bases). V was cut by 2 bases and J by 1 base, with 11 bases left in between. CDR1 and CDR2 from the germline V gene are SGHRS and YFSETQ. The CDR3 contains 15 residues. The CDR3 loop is CASSFGQSGTDTQYF. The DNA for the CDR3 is TGCGCCAGCAGCTTCGGACAATCTGGCACAGATACGCAGTATTTT.

CDR3 residues: CASSLLTEAFF. CDR3 coding DNA: TGTGCCAGCAGTTTACTCACTGAAGCTTTCTTT. The chain uses TRBV28 and TRBJ1-1; the D is unclear. The V gene lost 2 bases and the J gene lost 4 bases, with 2 bases spanning the gap. The CDR3 has 11 amino acids. CDR1 MDHEN and CDR2 SYDVKM come from the germline V gene.

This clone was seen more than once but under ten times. CDR3 residues: CASSSATPPVADYGYTF. The CDR3 coding sequence is TGCGCCAGCAGCTCGGCCACCCCGCCGGTCGCGGACTATGGCTACACCTTC. V is TRBV5-1 and J is TRBJ1-2; D is unclear. The CDR3 is 17 amino acids. V lost 3 bases and J 3 bases, leaving 21 bases between the germline ends. Germline assignment: CDR1 SGHRS and CDR2 YFSETQ.

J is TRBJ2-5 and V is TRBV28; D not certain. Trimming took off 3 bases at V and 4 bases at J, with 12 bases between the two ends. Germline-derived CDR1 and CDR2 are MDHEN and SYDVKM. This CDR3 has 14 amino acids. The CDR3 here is CASSFNGVRETQYF. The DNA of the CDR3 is TGTGCCAGCAGTTTCAATGGAGTTAGAGAGACCCAGTACTTC. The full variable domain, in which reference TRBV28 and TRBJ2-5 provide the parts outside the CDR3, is DVKVTQSSRYLVKRTGEKVFLECVQDMDHENMFWYRQDPGLGLRLIYFSYDVKMKEKGDIPEGYSVSREKKERFSLILESASTNQTSMYLCASSFNGVRETQYFGPGTRLLVL.

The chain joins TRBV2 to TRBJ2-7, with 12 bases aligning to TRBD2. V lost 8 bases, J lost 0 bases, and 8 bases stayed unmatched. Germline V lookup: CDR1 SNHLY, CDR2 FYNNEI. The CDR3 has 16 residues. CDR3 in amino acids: CASRLAGASSSYEQYF. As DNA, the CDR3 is TGTGCCAGCCGACTAGCGGGAGCGTCGAGCTCCTACGAGCAGTACTTC.

The CDR3 here is CASSFEGGPETQYF. In DNA, the CDR3 is TGTGCCAGCAGCTTCGAGGGGGGGCCTGAGACCCAGTACTTC. This rearrangement joins TRBV7-9 to TRBJ2-5, with a tentative D call TRBD2 (7 bases). The ends were cut back, 3 bases at V and 5 bases at J, with 13 bases in the middle. Germline assignment: CDR1 SEHNR and CDR2 FQNEAQ (reference sequence). This CDR3 is built from 14 residues.

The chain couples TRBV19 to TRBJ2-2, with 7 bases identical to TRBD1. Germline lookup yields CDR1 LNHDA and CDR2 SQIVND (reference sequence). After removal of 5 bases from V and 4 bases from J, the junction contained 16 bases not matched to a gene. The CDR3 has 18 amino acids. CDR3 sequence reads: CASSSSEGALGFTGELFF. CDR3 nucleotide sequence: TGTGCCAGTAGTTCTTCCGAGGGGGCGCTCGGTTTCACCGGGGAGCTGTTTTTT.

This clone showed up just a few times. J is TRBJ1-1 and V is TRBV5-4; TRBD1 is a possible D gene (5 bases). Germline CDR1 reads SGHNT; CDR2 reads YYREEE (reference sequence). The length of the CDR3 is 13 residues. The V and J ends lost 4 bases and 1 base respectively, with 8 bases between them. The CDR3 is CASSLTANTEAFF. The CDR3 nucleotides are TGTGCCAGCAGCCTGACAGCGAACACTGAAGCTTTCTTT.

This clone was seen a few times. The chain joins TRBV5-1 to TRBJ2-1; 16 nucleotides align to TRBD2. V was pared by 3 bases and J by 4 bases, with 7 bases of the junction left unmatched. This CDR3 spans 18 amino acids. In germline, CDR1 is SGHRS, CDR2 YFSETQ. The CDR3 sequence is CASSWTGTSGRGYNEQFF. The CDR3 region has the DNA TGCGCCAGCAGCTGGACCGGGACTAGCGGGAGGGGATACAATGAGCAGTTCTTC.

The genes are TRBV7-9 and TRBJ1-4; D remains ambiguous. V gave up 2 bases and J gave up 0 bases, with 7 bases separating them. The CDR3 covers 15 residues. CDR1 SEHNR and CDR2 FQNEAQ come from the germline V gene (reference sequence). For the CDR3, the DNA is TGTGCCAGCAGCTTAACGGGATCAACTAATGAAAAACTGTTTTTT. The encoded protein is CASSLTGSTNEKLFF.

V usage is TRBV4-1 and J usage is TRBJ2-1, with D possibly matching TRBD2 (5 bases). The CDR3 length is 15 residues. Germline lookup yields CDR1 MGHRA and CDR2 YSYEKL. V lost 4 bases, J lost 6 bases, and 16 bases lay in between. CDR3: CASSRLFLGGNEQFF. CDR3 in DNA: TGCGCCAGCAGCCGACTGTTTTTAGGAGGCAATGAGCAGTTCTTC.

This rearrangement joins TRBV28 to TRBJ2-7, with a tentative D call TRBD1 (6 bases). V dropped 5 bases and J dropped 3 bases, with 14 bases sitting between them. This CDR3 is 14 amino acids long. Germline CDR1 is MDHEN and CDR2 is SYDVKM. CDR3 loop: CASSQSGQRYEQYF. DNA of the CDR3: TGTGCCAGCAGTCAGAGCGGACAGCGCTACGAGCAGTACTTC.

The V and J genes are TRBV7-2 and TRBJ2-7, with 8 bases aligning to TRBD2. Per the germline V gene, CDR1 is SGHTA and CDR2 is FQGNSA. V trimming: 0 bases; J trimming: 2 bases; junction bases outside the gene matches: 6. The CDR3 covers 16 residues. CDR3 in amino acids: CASSLAPTSGAYEQYF. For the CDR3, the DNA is TGTGCCAGCAGCTTAGCGCCCACTAGCGGAGCCTACGAGCAGTACTTC.